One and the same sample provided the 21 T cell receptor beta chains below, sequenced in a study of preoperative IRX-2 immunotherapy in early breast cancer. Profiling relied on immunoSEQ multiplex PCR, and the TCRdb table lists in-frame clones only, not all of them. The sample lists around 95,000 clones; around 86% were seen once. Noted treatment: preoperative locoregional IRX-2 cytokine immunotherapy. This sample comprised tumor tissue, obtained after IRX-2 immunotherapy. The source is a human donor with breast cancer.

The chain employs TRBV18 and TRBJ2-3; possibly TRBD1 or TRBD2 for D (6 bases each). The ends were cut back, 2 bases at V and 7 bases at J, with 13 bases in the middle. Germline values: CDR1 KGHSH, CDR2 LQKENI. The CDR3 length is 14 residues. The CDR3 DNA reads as TGTGCCAGCTCACCAGGAGGGGGTGTAAATACGCAGTATTTT. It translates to CASSPGGGVNTQYF.

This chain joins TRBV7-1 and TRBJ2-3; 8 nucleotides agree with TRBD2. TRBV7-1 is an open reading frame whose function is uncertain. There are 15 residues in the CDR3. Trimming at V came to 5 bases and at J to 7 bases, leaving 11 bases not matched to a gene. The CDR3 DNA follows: TGTGCCAGCAGCGTCGAAGCGGGGGAGGCCTATACGCAGTATTTT. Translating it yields CASSVEAGEAYTQYF.

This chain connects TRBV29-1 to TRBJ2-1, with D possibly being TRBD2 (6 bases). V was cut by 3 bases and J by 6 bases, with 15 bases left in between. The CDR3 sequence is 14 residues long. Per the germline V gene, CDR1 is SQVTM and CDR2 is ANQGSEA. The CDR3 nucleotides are TGCAGCGTTGAGACCGCGGGAACTGGCAATGAGCAGTTCTTC. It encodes CSVETAGTGNEQFF.

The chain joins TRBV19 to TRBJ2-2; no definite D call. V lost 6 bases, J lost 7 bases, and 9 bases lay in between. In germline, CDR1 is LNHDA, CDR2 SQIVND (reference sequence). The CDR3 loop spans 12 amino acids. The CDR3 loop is CASSKESGELFF. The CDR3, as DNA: TGTGCCAGTAGCAAAGAAAGCGGGGAGCTGTTTTTT.

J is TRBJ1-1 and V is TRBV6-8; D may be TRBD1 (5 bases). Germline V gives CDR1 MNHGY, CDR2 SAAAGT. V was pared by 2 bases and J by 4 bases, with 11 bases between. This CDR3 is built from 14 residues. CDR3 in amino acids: CASSYGPGGTEAFF. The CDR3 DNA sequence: TGTGCCAGCAGTTACGGACCGGGGGGCACTGAAGCTTTCTTT.

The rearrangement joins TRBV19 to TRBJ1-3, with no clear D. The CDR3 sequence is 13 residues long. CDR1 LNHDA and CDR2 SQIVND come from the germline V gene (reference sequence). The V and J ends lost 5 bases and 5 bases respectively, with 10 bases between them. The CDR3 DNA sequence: TGTGCCAGTAGTCCCCTTTCGAGAAACACCATATATTTT. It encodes CASSPLSRNTIYF.

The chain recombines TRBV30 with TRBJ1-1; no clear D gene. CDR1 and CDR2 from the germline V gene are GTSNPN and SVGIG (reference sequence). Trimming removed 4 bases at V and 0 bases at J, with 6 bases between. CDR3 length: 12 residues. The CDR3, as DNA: TGTGCCTGGACTACCTTGAACACTGAAGCTTTCTTT. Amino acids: CAWTTLNTEAFF.

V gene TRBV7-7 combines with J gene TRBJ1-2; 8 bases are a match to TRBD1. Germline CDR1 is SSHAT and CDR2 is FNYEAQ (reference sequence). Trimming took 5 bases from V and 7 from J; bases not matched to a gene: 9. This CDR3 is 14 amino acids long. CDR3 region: CASSGTGGAGGYTF. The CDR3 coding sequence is TGTGCCAGCAGCGGCACAGGGGGAGCTGGTGGCTACACCTTC.

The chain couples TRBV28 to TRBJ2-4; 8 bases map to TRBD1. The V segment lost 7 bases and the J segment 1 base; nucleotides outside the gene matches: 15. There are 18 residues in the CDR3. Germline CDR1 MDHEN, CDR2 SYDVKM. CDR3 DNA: TGTGCCAGCACACCGGACAGGGATGTAATCTGGGCCAAAAACATTCAGTACTTC. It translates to CASTPDRDVIWAKNIQYF.

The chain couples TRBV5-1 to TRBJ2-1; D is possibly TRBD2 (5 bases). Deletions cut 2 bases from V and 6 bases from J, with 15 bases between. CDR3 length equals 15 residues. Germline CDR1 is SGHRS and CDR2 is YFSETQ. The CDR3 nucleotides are TGCGCCAGCAGCTTAGGATGGGAGCTTGGCAATGAGCAGTTCTTC. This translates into CASSLGWELGNEQFF.

For the CDR3, the DNA is TGTGCCAGCAACGCAGCGGCTACAGATACGCAGTATTTT. Translating it yields CASNAAATDTQYF. V usage is TRBV28 and J usage is TRBJ2-3; TRBD2 might be the D (5 bases). Trimming removed 7 bases at V and 3 bases at J, with 11 bases between. CDR3 size: 13 residues. The V gene's germline CDR1 is MDHEN and CDR2 SYDVKM.

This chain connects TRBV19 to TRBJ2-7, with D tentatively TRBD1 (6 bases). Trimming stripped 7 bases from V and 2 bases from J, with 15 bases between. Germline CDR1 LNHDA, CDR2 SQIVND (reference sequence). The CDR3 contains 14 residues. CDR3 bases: TGTGCCAGTAAGATACAGGGAAACACCTACGAGCAGTACTTC. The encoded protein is CASKIQGNTYEQYF.

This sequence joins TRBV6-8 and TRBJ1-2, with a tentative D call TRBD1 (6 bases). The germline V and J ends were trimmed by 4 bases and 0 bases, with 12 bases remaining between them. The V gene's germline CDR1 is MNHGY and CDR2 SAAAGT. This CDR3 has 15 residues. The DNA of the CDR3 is TGTGCCAGCAGTTCCGTTGGGGGCGCTAACTATGGCTACACCTTC. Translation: CASSSVGGANYGYTF.

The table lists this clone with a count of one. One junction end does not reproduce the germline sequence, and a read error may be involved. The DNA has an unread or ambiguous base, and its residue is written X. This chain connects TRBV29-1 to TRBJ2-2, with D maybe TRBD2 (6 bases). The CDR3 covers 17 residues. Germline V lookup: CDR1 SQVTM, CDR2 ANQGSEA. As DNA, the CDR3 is TGCAGCGTAGCTCTCGGGACTTCTCAAACTAACACCGRGGAGCTGTTTTTT. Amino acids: CSVALGTSQTNTXELFF.

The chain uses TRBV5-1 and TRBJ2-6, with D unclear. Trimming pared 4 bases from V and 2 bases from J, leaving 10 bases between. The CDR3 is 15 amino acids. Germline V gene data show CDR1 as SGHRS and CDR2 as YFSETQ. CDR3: CASSPTIAGANVLTF. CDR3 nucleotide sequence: TGCGCCAGCAGCCCGACAATAGCTGGGGCCAACGTCCTGACTTTC. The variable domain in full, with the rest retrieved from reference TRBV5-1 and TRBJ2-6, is KAGVTQTPRYLIKTRGQQVTLSCSPISGHRSVSWYQQTPGQGLQFLFEYFSETQRNKGNFPGRFSGRQFSNSRSEMNVSTLELGDSALYLCASSPTIAGANVLTFGAGSRLTVL.

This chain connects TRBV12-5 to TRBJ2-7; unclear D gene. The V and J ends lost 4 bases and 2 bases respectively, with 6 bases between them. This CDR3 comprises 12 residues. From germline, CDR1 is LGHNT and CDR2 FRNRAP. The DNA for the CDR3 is TGTGCTAGTGGTTCGGTAGCCTACGAGCAGTACTTC. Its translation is CASGSVAYEQYF.

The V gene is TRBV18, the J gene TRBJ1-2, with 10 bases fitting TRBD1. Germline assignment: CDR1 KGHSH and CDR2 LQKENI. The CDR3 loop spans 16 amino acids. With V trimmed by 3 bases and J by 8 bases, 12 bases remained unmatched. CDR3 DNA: TGTGCCAGCTCACCCAGTCCCGGGACAGGGGTAGGAGGCTACACCTTC. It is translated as CASSPSPGTGVGGYTF.

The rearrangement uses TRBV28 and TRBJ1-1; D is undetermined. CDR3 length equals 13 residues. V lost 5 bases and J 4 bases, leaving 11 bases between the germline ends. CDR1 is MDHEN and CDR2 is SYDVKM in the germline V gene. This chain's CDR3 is CASSIIVATEAFF. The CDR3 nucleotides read TGTGCCAGCAGTATCATCGTGGCCACTGAAGCTTTCTTT. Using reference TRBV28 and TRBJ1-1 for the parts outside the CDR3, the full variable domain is DVKVTQSSRYLVKRTGEKVFLECVQDMDHENMFWYRQDPGLGLRLIYFSYDVKMKEKGDIPEGYSVSREKKERFSLILESASTNQTSMYLCASSIIVATEAFFGQGTRLTVV.

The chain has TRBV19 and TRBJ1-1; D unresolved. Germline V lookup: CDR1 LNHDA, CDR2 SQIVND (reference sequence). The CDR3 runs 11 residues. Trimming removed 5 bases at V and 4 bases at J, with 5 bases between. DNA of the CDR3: TGTGCCAGTAGTCTCGGCACTGAAGCTTTCTTT. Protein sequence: CASSLGTEAFF.

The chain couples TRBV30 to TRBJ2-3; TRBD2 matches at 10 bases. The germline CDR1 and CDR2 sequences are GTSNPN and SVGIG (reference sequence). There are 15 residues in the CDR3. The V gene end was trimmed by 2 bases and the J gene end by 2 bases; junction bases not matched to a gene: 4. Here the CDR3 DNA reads TGTGCCTGGAGTCCTAGCGGGAGAGACACAGATACGCAGTATTTT. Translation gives CAWSPSGRDTDTQYF.

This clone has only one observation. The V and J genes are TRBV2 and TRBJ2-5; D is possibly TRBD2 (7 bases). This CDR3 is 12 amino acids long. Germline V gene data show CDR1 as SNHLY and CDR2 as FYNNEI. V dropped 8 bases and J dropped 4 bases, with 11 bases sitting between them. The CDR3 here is CASGLGGETQYF. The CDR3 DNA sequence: TGTGCCAGCGGACTAGGGGGAGAGACCCAGTACTTC.